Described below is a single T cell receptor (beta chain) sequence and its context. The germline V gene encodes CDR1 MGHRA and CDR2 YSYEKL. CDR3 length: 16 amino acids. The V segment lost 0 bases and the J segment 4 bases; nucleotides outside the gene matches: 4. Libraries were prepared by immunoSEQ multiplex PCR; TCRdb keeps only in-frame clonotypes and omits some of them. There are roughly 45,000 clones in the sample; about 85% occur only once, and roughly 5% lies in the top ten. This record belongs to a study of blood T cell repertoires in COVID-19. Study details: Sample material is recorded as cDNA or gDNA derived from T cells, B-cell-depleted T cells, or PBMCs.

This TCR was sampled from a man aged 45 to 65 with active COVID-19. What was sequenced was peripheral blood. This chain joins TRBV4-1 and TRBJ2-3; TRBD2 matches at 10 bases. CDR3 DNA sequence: TGCGCCAGCAGCCAAGAAACAGCGGGGGGGGCAGATACGCAGTATTTT. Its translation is CASSQETAGGADTQYF.